One sample yielded the 15 T cell receptor beta chains listed below, sequenced in a study of blood T cell repertoires in COVID-19. The repertoire was sequenced with immunoSEQ multiplex PCR; TCRdb's copy has only in-frame clones and lacks some. The sample has 77,000 or so clones; 75% to 85% are singletons. The material sequenced was peripheral blood. The receptors were gathered from a man aged 30 to 39 with COVID-19, enrolled during active disease.

The chain is built from TRBV5-4 and TRBJ2-1, with 13 bases that match TRBD2. Trimming cost V 0 bases and J 5 bases; bases outside gene matches: 2. CDR1 and CDR2 from the germline V gene are SGHNT and YYREEE (reference sequence). There are 16 residues in the CDR3. CDR3 in DNA: TGTGCCAGCAGCTTGGGACTAGCGGGAGGTCACAATGAGCAGTTCTTC. This gives the protein CASSLGLAGGHNEQFF.

Only one count was recorded for this clone. This chain uses TRBV24-1 with TRBJ1-5, with D maybe TRBD1 (6 bases). V lost 11 bases and J lost 4, with 14 bases in between. Germline CDR1 reads KGHDR; CDR2 reads SFDVKD. CDR3 size: 13 residues. The DNA for the CDR3 is TGTGCCAGTCAGGACAGAGTAAATCAGCCCCAGCATTTT. Translating it yields CASQDRVNQPQHF.

V usage is TRBV9 and J usage is TRBJ1-2; perhaps TRBD1 as D (6 bases). The CDR3 contains 13 residues. Trimming cost V 4 bases and J 7 bases, with 14 bases left between them. Germline-derived CDR1 and CDR2 are SGDLS and YYNGEE. CDR3 sequence reads: CASSHTGIPGYTF. CDR3 coding DNA: TGTGCCAGCAGCCATACAGGGATTCCTGGCTACACCTTC.

The chain carries TRBV6-2 or TRBV6-3 and TRBJ1-5; no reliable D call. Trimming removed 4 bases at V and 0 bases at J, with 19 bases between. CDR3 length equals 18 residues. The germline gives CDR1 MNHEY, CDR2 SVGEGT. CDR3 sequence reads: CASSSTEALEYSNQPQHF. Here the CDR3 DNA reads TGTGCCAGCAGTTCAACGGAGGCCCTTGAATATAGCAATCAGCCCCAGCATTTT.

The gene calls are TRBV10-1 and TRBJ2-1; D perhaps matches TRBD1 (5 bases). Trimming took 7 bases from V and 5 from J, leaving 18 bases between them. Per the germline V gene, CDR1 is WNHNN and CDR2 is SYGVQD (reference sequence). The CDR3 totals 15 residues. CDR3 bases: TGCGCCAGCAAACCGTCAGGGAATCTGGACAATGAGCAGTTCTTC. Amino acid sequence: CASKPSGNLDNEQFF.

The CDR3 loop reads CASRLGGTDTQYF. In DNA form, the CDR3 reads TGTGCCAGTAGGCTCGGGGGCACAGATACGCAGTATTTT. V and J are TRBV19 and TRBJ2-3; TRBD2 is a possible D gene (5 bases). Germline V gene data show CDR1 as LNHDA and CDR2 as SQIVND (reference sequence). Trimming stripped 6 bases from V and 1 base from J, with 8 bases between. The length of the CDR3 is 13 residues. Supplemented by reference TRBV19 and TRBJ2-3, the full variable domain reads DGGITQSPKYLFRKEGQNVTLSCEQNLNHDAMYWYRQDPGQGLRLIYYSQIVNDFQKGDIAEGYSVSREKKESFPLTVTSAQKNPTAFYLCASRLGGTDTQYFGPGTRLTVL.

This chain links TRBV12-3 or TRBV12-4 with TRBJ1-1; D is undetermined. With 5 bases removed from V and 3 bases from J, the gap between germline ends came to 7 bases. The CDR3 has 12 amino acids. CDR3 in amino acids: CASSREYTEAFF. For the CDR3, the DNA is TGTGCCAGCAGTCGAGAGTACACTGAAGCTTTCTTT.

The chain has TRBV2 and TRBJ2-2; D is uncertain. Trimming took off 3 bases at V and 4 bases at J, with 6 bases between the two ends. Per germline, CDR1 SNHLY and CDR2 FYNNEI. CDR3 length: 13 residues. This chain's CDR3 is CASSERSTGELFF. In nucleotides, the CDR3 is TGTGCCAGCAGTGAGAGGTCCACCGGGGAGCTGTTTTTT.

This chain uses TRBV5-6 with TRBJ2-4; TRBD1 matches 8 bases. The CDR3 length is 12 residues. CDR1 and CDR2 (germline): SGHDT, YYEEEE. V shed 6 bases and J 9 bases; nucleotides not matched to a gene: 5. The CDR3 DNA follows: TGTGCCAGCAATGGACAGGGCGGCATTCAGTACTTC. This translates into CASNGQGGIQYF.

J is TRBJ1-2 and V is TRBV28; maybe TRBD1 (5 bases). The V end lost 3 bases, the J end lost 3 bases, and 8 bases lay between the germline ends. The CDR3 totals 13 residues. Per the germline V gene, CDR1 is MDHEN and CDR2 is SYDVKM. The CDR3 nucleotides are TGTGCCAGCAGTTTTCAGGGATACTATGGCTACACCTTC. Amino acids: CASSFQGYYGYTF.

Concerning this clone: One end of the junction does not line up with germline, which may come from a read error. V gene TRBV28 combines with J gene TRBJ1-2; D may be TRBD1 (5 bases). This CDR3 has 12 amino acids. Per germline, CDR1 MDHEN and CDR2 SYDVKM. The CDR3 reads CASLDSAYDYTF. The CDR3 DNA reads TGTGCCAGCCTAGACAGTGCCTATGACTACACCTTC.

CDR3 protein: CASKRFVNTEAFF. CDR3 in DNA: TGTGCCAGCAAGAGGTTCGTGAACACTGAAGCTTTCTTT. This rearrangement joins TRBV2 to TRBJ1-1; D is unclear. The ends were cut back, 7 bases at V and 0 bases at J, with 9 bases in the middle. This CDR3 spans 13 amino acids. From germline, CDR1 is SNHLY and CDR2 FYNNEI.

The CDR3 spells CSVKTGTGGMNEQFF. CDR3 DNA sequence: TGCAGCGTTAAAACCGGGACAGGGGGCATGAATGAGCAGTTCTTC. The chain joins TRBV29-1 to TRBJ2-1; TRBD1 aligns across 12 bases. After removal of 5 bases from V and 7 bases from J, the junction contained 9 bases not matched to a gene. This CDR3 contains 15 residues. Germline CDR1 reads SQVTM; CDR2 reads ANQGSEA.

Only one count was recorded for this clone. This chain uses TRBV7-9 with TRBJ2-7; D is uncertain. CDR3 length: 13 amino acids. V was cut by 4 bases and J by 3 bases, with 10 bases left in between. Germline-derived CDR1 and CDR2 are SEHNR and FQNEAQ (reference sequence). CDR3 nucleotides: TGTGCCAGCAGCTCCGACAATCTCTACGAGCAGTACTTC. Residues: CASSSDNLYEQYF.

The rearrangement uses TRBV6-4 and TRBJ2-1; D might be TRBD2 (6 bases). CDR3 size: 14 residues. Germline V gene data show CDR1 as MRHNA and CDR2 as SNTAGT. V lost 5 bases, J lost 4 bases, and 12 bases lay in between. The CDR3 is CASSSGGIYNEQFF. CDR3 DNA: TGTGCCAGCAGTTCCGGCGGGATTTACAATGAGCAGTTCTTC.